This TCR beta chain was profiled in a study of blood T cell repertoires in COVID-19. Trimming took 2 bases from V and 1 from J, leaving 12 bases between them. Germline-derived CDR1 and CDR2 are SGHTA and FQGNSA. There are 15 residues in the CDR3. Assay used: immunoSEQ multiplex PCR; TCRdb lists only in-frame clones, some missing. The repertoire consists of around 300,000 clones, with around nine tenths occurring once and the leading ten covering 1.5% to 2%. The specimen sequenced was PBMCs or T cells enriched from blood (not recorded which). This receptor was obtained from a woman aged 40 to 49 who had recovered from COVID-19. The V call is TRBV7-2, the J call TRBJ2-7; weak D call: TRBD2 (6 bases). The CDR3 coding sequence is TGTGCCAGCAGCTTATGGGGGGATGGGTCCTACGAGCAGTACTTC. Protein sequence: CASSLWGDGSYEQYF.